This TCR beta chain was sequenced in a study of beta chain features in type 1 diabetes. Study at large: Across all samples, 100 million to 130 million sorted cells were examined.

This clone was found a few times. Its antigen is as yet unknown. Broader study findings: VDJ junctions sequenced from type 1 diabetes patients showed fewer insertions and more deletions. Among patients with Type 1 diabetes, TCRB CDR3s were moderately but significantly shorter in every one of the four CD4+ subsets.

The investigators reverse transcribed all of the isolated RNA, so they sequenced expressed TCRB transcripts. Produced via immunoSEQ multiplex PCR; TCRdb's table is partial and in-frame only. The data show about 700,000 clones, with under 15% seen just once and 0.022% held by the top ten. Germline V lookup: CDR1 MGHRA, CDR2 YSYEKL. CDR3 length: 16 amino acids. With 5 bases removed from V and 3 bases from J, the gap between germline ends came to 18 bases. Material: naive CD4+ T cells from blood. The receptor's source is a man aged 18 to 29 with type 1 diabetes. The chain employs TRBV4-1 and TRBJ2-3; D could derive from TRBD1 or TRBD2 (6 bases each). CDR3 in DNA: TGCGCCAGCAGCTCACCCCCCTTAGGGGGGACAGATACGCAGTATTTT. Amino acid sequence: CASSSPPLGGTDTQYF.